A selection of T cell receptor beta chains follows, all from one sample in a study of T-cell memory formation after mild COVID-19. In TCRdb, the 5' RACE reads were re-called with MiXCR into one record per CDR3 protein. The data contain about 110,000 distinct CDR3 sequences, about an eighth of them singletons. Sequencing was carried out using PBMCs or a T cell subset sorted from them (not recorded which). All receptors come from a man aged 18 to 29 who had mild COVID-19 (a few samples of this study predate the infection). Cell type and time point are not known. Both conserved end residues are part of each CDR3. Fields, in order: J gene, V gene, D gene, clone size, CDR3 protein, CDR3 DNA. D genes are given only for firm matches. Clone size is shown for a subset of rows, as once, few, many or a class of expanded clone.

>TRBJ2-7|TRBV7-9|-|-
CASSLELRRAYEQYF
TGTGCCAGCAGCTTAGAGCTCCGTAGGGCCTACGAGCAGTACTTC
>TRBJ2-3|TRBV6-6|-|few
CASSLMGPPTDTQYF
TGTGCCAGCAGTCTGATGGGTCCGCCTACAGATACGCAGTATTTT
>TRBJ1-2|TRBV3-1|-|few
CASSPSTGRNYGYTF
TGTGCCAGCAGCCCTAGTACCGGACGGAACTATGGCTACACCTTC
>TRBJ2-7|TRBV4-2|TRBD1|medium-sized
CASSQDRGTGGYEQYF
TGTGCCAGCAGCCAAGATAGGGGGACAGGGGGCTACGAGCAGTACTTC
>TRBJ1-1|TRBV4-1|-|few
CASSPFAGDITEAFF
TGCGCCAGCAGCCCGTTTGCGGGGGATATAACTGAAGCTTTCTTT
>TRBJ2-1|TRBV5-1|-|many
CASSPEGTAPEQFF
TGCGCCAGCAGCCCGGAGGGGACCGCCCCTGAGCAGTTCTTC
>TRBJ2-7|TRBV10-2|-|few
CASSRDNPDYEQYF
TGCGCCAGCAGCAGGGACAACCCTGATTACGAGCAGTACTTC
>TRBJ2-3|TRBV12-3/TRBV12-4|-|few
CASTRTGDTQYF
TGTGCCAGCACCCGAACAGGAGATACGCAGTATTTT
>TRBJ2-7|TRBV4-1|-|many
CASSQEVVSSYEQYF
TGCGCCAGCAGCCAAGAAGTTGTTAGCTCCTACGAGCAGTACTTC
>TRBJ1-6|TRBV19|-|few
CASSITGRDKAPLHF
TGTGCCAGTAGTATTACCGGACGCGATAAGGCACCCCTCCACTTT
>TRBJ2-6|TRBV9|TRBD1|few
CASTDYRGSVSGANVLTF
TGTGCCAGCACCGACTACAGGGGGTCCGTCTCTGGGGCCAACGTCCTGACTTTC
>TRBJ2-2|TRBV7-9|-|few
CASSQGAQELFF
TGTGCCAGCAGTCAAGGGGCACAGGAGCTGTTTTTT
>TRBJ2-1|TRBV14|TRBD2|-
CASSHLAGGYNEQFF
TGTGCCAGCAGCCACCTAGCGGGAGGGTACAATGAGCAGTTCTTC
>TRBJ2-7|TRBV20-1|-|-
CSAPRGPYEQYF
TGCAGTGCTCCACGGGGGCCCTACGAGCAGTACTTC
>TRBJ2-7|TRBV5-1|-|few
CASRLGVGEQYF
TGCGCCAGCAGGTTGGGAGTGGGCGAGCAGTACTTC
>TRBJ2-5|TRBV6-6|TRBD1|-
CASSSSGTGGWETQYF
TGTGCCAGCAGTTCCTCCGGGACAGGGGGCTGGGAGACCCAGTACTTC
>TRBJ2-1|TRBV4-3|-|few
CASSPDDGDYNEQFF
TGCGCCAGCAGCCCGGATGACGGGGATTACAATGAGCAGTTCTTC
>TRBJ1-3|TRBV19|TRBD1|-
CASSDRGDTIYF
TGTGCCAGTAGCGACAGGGGAGACACCATATATTTT
>TRBJ1-2|TRBV19|-|few
CASSRDFRGYTF
-
>TRBJ2-2|TRBV4-1|TRBD2|-
CASSHRAGVTGELFF
TGCGCCAGCAGCCACAGAGCGGGGGTCACCGGGGAGCTGTTTTTT
>TRBJ2-7|TRBV6-2/TRBV6-3|-|-
CASTGSYEQYF
TGTGCCAGCACAGGCTCCTACGAGCAGTACTTC
>TRBJ1-1|TRBV6-5|-|-
CASSYSRSGGEAFF
TGTGCCAGCAGTTACTCGAGGTCAGGCGGTGAAGCTTTCTTT
>TRBJ2-1|TRBV11-1|TRBD2|-
CASSLTSGGAYEQFF
TGTGCCAGCAGTCTGACTAGCGGGGGGGCGTATGAGCAGTTCTTC
>TRBJ1-6|TRBV5-1|-|-
CASSLAGFSPLHF
TGCGCCAGCAGCCTTGCAGGGTTTTCACCCCTCCACTTT
>TRBJ2-7|TRBV4-3|-|many
CASSQGDSSYEQYF
TGCGCCAGCAGCCAAGGAGACAGCTCCTACGAGCAGTACTTC